A single sample is the source of the 12 T cell receptor beta chains below, sequenced in a study of memory CD4+ T cells and cytomegalovirus serostatus. The protocol was immunoSEQ multiplex PCR, while the TCRdb copy is restricted to in-frame clones and leaves out a portion. The sample records about 60,000 clones, around 79% being singletons. The sort gate was single viable CD3+CD4+CD8-CD45RO+ cells for memory CD4+ T cells. The sequencing input was memory CD4+ T cells from blood. The source of these receptors is an adult in good health and CMV-seropositive.

The chain uses TRBV5-4 and TRBJ2-3, with D possibly being TRBD2 (5 bases). This CDR3 has 15 residues. Trimming removed 4 bases from V and 3 bases from J, with 15 bases in between. Looked up from germline, CDR1 is SGHNT and CDR2 is YYREEE (reference sequence). The CDR3 region has the DNA TGTGCCAGCAGCCGGAGACGAGGGCCTACAGATACGCAGTATTTT. It encodes CASSRRRGPTDTQYF.

The chain combines TRBV2 with TRBJ2-1; either TRBD1 or TRBD2 may supply D (6 bases each). CDR1 and CDR2 (germline): SNHLY, FYNNEI. Trimming pared 8 bases from V and 6 bases from J, leaving 17 bases between. CDR3 length: 14 amino acids. CDR3 protein: CASYRDLGGNEQFF. CDR3 bases: TGTGCCAGCTATCGGGACTTAGGGGGCAATGAGCAGTTCTTC.

The chain has TRBV6-6 and TRBJ1-1, with D uncertain. This CDR3 has 14 residues. V was shortened by 0 bases and J by 5 bases, with 10 bases between the two germline ends. Germline V gives CDR1 MNHNY, CDR2 SVGAGI (reference sequence). The CDR3 DNA sequence: TGTGCCAGCAGTTACTCCGGGGAAGGGACTGAAGCTTTCTTT. Translated: CASSYSGEGTEAFF.

V and J are TRBV5-6 and TRBJ2-5; the D gene is possibly TRBD1 (6 bases). V was cut by 2 bases and J by 6 bases, with 11 bases left in between. The V gene's germline CDR1 is SGHDT and CDR2 YYEEEE. This CDR3 contains 13 residues. The CDR3 DNA is TGTGCCAGCAGCTTTGGGCAGGGGCAGACCCAGTACTTC. Encoded protein: CASSFGQGQTQYF.

The chain joins TRBV18 to TRBJ2-5; D is possibly TRBD1 (5 bases). Trimming removed 4 bases at V and 5 bases at J, with 11 bases between. This CDR3 is built from 13 residues. The germline V gene encodes CDR1 KGHSH and CDR2 LQKENI. The CDR3 sequence is CASSQLRQETQYF. CDR3 DNA sequence: TGTGCCAGCTCACAACTCCGACAGGAGACCCAGTACTTC.

This clone was found a few times. This sequence joins TRBV18 and TRBJ2-1; TRBD1 or TRBD2 may be the D gene (5 bases each). V dropped 5 bases and J dropped 11 bases, with 13 bases sitting between them. The CDR3 has 12 residues. Germline lookup yields CDR1 KGHSH and CDR2 LQKENI. The CDR3 reads CASSFPGTQQFF. CDR3 nucleotide sequence: TGTGCCAGCTCATTCCCCGGGACCCAGCAGTTCTTC.

This clone is medium-sized by share. The CDR3 DNA is TGTGCCAGCAGACACCGGACAGATACCCAAAACATTCAGTACTTC. Translation gives CASRHRTDTQNIQYF. V is TRBV2 and J is TRBJ2-4, with D perhaps TRBD1 (6 bases). The CDR3 has 15 residues. V was clipped by 6 bases and J by 5 bases, with 17 bases between them. The germline V gene encodes CDR1 SNHLY and CDR2 FYNNEI.

Only one count was recorded for this clone. The chain couples TRBV19 to TRBJ2-5; 12 bases are shared with TRBD2. Germline CDR1 reads LNHDA; CDR2 reads SQIVND (reference sequence). The CDR3 runs to 16 residues. The trim removed 5 bases at V and 3 bases at J, leaving 7 bases unmatched. The CDR3 region is CASSDQLAGGKETQYF. The CDR3 region has the DNA TGTGCCAGTAGTGACCAGCTAGCGGGAGGGAAAGAGACCCAGTACTTC.

The rearrangement links TRBV7-6 to TRBJ2-6; the D gene is possibly TRBD1 (5 bases). This CDR3 is 15 amino acids long. The V gene's germline CDR1 is SGHVS and CDR2 FNYEAQ. V was shortened by 5 bases and J by 0 bases, with 8 bases between the two germline ends. CDR3 protein: CASSVTGSGANVLTF. In DNA, the CDR3 is TGTGCCAGCAGCGTTACAGGCTCTGGGGCCAACGTCCTGACTTTC.

In this sample, this clone turned up once. The chain couples TRBV7-9 to TRBJ2-7; tentatively, D is TRBD1 (6 bases). CDR3 length: 12 residues. V was cut by 3 bases and J by 4 bases, with 7 bases left in between. Germline V gene data show CDR1 as SEHNR and CDR2 as FQNEAQ (reference sequence). CDR3 sequence: CASSLTGYEQYF. In DNA, the CDR3 is TGTGCCAGCAGCTTGACAGGATACGAGCAGTACTTC.

The chain joins TRBV18 to TRBJ2-7; 8 bases map to TRBD2. This CDR3 contains 13 residues. Losses at the gene ends were 3 bases for V and 6 bases for J; bases not matched to a gene: 4. Germline-derived CDR1 and CDR2 are KGHSH and LQKENI. The CDR3 bases are TGTGCCAGCTCACCCCGGGAGGGGGGCGAGCAGTACTTC. It codes for CASSPREGGEQYF.

This chain connects TRBV6-1 to TRBJ2-2; 9 positions match TRBD1. CDR1 MNHNS and CDR2 SASEGT come from the germline V gene. The CDR3 has 17 residues. With 0 bases clipped from V and 6 bases from J, the junction kept 8 bases outside the gene matches. CDR3 loop: CASSEAWGQGRPGELFF. The CDR3 bases are TGTGCCAGCAGTGAAGCATGGGGACAGGGCCGGCCCGGGGAGCTGTTTTTT.